The T cell receptor beta chain described here comes from a study of blood T cell repertoires in COVID-19. Method: immunoSEQ multiplex PCR; TCRdb's copy keeps in-frame clones and lacks some. The table lists 150,000 to 200,000 clones, 88% of them singletons. Sequencing was done on a sample of PBMCs or T cells enriched from blood (not recorded which). The clonotype was recovered from a woman aged 18-35 years who had recovered from COVID-19.

CDR3 sequence reads: CAVEDRDRGRKSTGANVLTF. In DNA, the CDR3 is TGCGCCGTCGAGGACCGGGACAGGGGGCGCAAAAGCACTGGGGCCAACGTCCTGACTTTC. The chain is built from TRBV10-1 and TRBJ2-6, with 12 bases identical to TRBD1. The V segment lost 11 bases and the J segment 2 bases; nucleotides outside the gene matches: 19. This CDR3 is 20 amino acids long. Germline assignment: CDR1 WNHNN and CDR2 SYGVQD (reference sequence).